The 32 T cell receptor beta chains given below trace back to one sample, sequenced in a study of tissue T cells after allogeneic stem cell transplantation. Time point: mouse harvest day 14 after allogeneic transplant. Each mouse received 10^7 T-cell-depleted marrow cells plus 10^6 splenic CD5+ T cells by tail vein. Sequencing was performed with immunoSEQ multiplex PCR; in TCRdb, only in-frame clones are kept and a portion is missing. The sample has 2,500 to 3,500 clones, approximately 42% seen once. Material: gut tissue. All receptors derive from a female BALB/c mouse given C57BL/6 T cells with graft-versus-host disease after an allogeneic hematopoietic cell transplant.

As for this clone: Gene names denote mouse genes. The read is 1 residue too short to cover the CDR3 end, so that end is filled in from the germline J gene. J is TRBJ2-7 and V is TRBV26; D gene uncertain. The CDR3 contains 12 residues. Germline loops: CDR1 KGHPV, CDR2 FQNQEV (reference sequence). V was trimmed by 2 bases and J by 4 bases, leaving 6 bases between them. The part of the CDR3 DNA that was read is TGTGCCAGCAGTCTGAACGGATATGAACAGTAC. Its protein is CASSLNGYEQY. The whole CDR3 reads CASSLNGYEQYF. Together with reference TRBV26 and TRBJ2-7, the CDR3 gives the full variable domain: NSKVIQTPRYLVKGQGQKAKMRCIPEKGHPVVFWYQQNKNNEFKFLINFQNQEVLQQIDMTEKRFSAECPSNSPCSLEIQSSEAGDSALYLCASSLNGYEQYFGPGTRLTVL.

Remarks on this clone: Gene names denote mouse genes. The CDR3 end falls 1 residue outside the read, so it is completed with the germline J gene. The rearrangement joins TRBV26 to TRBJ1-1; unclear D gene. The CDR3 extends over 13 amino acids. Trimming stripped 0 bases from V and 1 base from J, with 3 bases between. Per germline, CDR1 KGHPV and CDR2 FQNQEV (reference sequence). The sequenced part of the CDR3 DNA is TGTGCCAGCAGTCTGTCTTGGAACACAGAAGTCTTC. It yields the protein CASSLSWNTEVF. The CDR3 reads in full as CASSLSWNTEVFF.

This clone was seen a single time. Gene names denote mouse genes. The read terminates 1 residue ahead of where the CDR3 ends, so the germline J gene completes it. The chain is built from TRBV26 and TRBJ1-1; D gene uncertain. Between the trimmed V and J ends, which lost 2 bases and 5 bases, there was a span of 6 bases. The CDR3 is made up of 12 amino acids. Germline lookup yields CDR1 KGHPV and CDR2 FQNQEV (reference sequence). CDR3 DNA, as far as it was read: TGTGCCAGCAGTCTGGGCCAAACAGAAGTCTTC. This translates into CASSLGQTEVF. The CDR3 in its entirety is CASSLGQTEVFF. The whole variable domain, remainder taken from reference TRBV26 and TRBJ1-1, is NSKVIQTPRYLVKGQGQKAKMRCIPEKGHPVVFWYQQNKNNEFKFLINFQNQEVLQQIDMTEKRFSAECPSNSPCSLEIQSSEAGDSALYLCASSLGQTEVFFGKGTRLTVV.

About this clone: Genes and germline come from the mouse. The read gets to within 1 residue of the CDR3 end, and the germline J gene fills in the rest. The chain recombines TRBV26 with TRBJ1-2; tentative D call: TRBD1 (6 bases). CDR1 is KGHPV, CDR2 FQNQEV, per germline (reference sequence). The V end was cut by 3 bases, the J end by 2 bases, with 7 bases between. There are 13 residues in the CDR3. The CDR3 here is CASSLQGNSDYTF. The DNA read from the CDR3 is TGTGCCAGCAGTCTCCAGGGGAACTCCGACTACACC.

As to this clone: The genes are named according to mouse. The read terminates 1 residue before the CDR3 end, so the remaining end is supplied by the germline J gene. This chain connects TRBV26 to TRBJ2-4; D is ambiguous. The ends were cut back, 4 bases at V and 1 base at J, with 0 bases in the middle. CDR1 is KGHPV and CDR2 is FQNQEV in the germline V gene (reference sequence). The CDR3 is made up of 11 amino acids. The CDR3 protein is CASSRQNTLYF. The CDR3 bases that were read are TGTGCCAGCAGTCGTCAAAACACCTTGTAC.

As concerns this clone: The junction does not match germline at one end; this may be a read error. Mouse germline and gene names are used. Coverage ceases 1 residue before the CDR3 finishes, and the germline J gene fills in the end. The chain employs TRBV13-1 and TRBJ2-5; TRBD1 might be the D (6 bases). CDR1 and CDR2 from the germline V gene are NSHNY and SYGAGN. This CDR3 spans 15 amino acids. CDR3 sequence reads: CASSPTGFNQDTQYF. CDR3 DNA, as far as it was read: TGTGCTAGCAGTCCCACAGGGTTTAACCAAGACACCCAGTAC.

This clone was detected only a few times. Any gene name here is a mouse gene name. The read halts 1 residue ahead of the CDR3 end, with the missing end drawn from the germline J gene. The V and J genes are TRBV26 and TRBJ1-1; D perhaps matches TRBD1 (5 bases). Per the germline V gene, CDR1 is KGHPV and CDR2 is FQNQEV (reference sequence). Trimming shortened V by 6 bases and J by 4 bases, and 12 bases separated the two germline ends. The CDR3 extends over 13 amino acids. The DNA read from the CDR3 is TGTGCCAGCAGCCTCCGGGACGGCACAGAAGTCTTC. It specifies CASSLRDGTEVF. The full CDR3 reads CASSLRDGTEVFF.

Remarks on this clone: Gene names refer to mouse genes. Partial CDR3 DNA: TGTGCAAGCAGCACCGACAGGGGTAACACAGAAGTCTTC. Translated: CASSTDRGNTEVF. The entire CDR3 is CASSTDRGNTEVFF. This chain connects TRBV16 to TRBJ1-1, with 8 bases identical to TRBD1. The sequence runs out 1 residue before the end of the CDR3; the remainder is reconstructed from the germline J gene. The length of the CDR3 is 14 residues. Per the germline V gene, CDR1 is SGHSA and CDR2 is FRNQAP. The trim removed 5 bases at V and 2 bases at J, leaving 4 bases unmatched.

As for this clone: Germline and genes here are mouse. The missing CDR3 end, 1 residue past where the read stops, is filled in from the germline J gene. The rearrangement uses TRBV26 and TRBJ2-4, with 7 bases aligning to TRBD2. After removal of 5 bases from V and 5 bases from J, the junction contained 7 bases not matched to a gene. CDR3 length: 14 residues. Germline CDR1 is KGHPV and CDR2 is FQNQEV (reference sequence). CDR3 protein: CASSSWGDPNTLYF. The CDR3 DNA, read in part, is TGTGCCAGCAGTTCATGGGGGGACCCAAACACCTTGTAC.

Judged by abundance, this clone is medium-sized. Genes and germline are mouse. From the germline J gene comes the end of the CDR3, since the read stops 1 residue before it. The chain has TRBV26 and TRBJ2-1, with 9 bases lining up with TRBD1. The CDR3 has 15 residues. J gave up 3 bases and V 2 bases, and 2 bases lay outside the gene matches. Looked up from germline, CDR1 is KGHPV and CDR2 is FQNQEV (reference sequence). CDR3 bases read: TGTGCCAGCAGTCTGACAGGGGGCGCCTATGCTGAGCAGTTC. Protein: CASSLTGGAYAEQF. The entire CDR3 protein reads CASSLTGGAYAEQFF.

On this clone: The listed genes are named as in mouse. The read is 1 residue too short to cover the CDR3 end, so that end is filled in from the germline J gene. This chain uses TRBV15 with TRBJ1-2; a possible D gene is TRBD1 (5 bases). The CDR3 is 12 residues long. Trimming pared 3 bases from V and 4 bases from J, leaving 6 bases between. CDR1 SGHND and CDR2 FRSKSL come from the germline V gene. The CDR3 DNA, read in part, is TGTGCCAGCAGTTTGGGGGGCTCCGACTACACC. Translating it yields CASSLGGSDYT. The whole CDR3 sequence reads CASSLGGSDYTF.

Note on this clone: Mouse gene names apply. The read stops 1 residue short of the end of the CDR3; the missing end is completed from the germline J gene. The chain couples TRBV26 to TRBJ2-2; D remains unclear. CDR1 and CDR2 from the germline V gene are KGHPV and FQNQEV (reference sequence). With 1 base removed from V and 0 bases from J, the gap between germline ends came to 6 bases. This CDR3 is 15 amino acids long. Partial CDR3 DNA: TGTGCCAGCAGTCTGTACAGAGCAAACACCGGGCAGCTCTAC. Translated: CASSLYRANTGQLY. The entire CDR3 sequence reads CASSLYRANTGQLYF.

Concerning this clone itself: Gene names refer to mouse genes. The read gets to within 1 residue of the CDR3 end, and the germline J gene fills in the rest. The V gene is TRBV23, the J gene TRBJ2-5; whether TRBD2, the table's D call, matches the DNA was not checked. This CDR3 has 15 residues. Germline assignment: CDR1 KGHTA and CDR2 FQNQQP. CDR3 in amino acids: CSSSQSGGGQDTQYF. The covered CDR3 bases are TGCTCCAGCAGTCAATCCGGGGGGGGGCAAGACACCCAGTAC.

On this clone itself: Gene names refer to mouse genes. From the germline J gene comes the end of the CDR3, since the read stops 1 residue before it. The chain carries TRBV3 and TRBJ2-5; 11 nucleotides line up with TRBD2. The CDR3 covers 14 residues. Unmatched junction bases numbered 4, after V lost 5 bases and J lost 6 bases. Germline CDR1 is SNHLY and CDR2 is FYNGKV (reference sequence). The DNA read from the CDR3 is TGTGCCAGCAGCAGGACTGGGGGGAGGGACACCCAGTAC. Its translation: CASSRTGGRDTQY. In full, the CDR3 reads CASSRTGGRDTQYF.

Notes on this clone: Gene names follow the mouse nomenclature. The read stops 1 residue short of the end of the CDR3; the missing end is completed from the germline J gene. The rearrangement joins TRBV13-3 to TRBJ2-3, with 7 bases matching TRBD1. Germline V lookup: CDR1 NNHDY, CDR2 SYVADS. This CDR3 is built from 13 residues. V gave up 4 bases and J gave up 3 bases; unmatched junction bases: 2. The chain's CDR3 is CASSLQGAETLYF. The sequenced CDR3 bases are TGTGCCAGCAGTCTACAGGGGGCAGAAACGCTGTAT.

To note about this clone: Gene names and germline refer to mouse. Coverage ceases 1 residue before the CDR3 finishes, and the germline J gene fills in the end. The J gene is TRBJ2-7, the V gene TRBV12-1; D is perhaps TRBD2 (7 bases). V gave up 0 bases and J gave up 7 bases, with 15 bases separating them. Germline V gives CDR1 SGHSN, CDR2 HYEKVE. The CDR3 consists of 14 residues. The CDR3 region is CASSLGWGAREQYF. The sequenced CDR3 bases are TGTGCCAGCTCTCTCGGGTGGGGGGCCCGAGAACAGTAC.

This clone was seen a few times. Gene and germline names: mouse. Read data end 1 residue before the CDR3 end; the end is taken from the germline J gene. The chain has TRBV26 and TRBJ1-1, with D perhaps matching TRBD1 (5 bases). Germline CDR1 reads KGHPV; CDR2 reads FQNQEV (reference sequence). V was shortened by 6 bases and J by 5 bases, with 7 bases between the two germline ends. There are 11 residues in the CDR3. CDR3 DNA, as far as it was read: TGTGCCAGCAGCCCAGGGACAGAAGTCTTC. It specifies CASSPGTEVF. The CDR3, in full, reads CASSPGTEVFF.

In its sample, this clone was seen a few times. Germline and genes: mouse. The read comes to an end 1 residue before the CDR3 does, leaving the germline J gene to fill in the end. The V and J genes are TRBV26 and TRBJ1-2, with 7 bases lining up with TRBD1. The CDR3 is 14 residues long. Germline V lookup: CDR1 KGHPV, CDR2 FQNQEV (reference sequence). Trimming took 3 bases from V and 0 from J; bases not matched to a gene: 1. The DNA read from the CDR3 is TGTGCCAGCAGTCTAGGGACAGCAAACTCCGACTACACC. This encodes CASSLGTANSDYT. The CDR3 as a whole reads CASSLGTANSDYTF. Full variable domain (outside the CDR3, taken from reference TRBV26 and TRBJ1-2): NSKVIQTPRYLVKGQGQKAKMRCIPEKGHPVVFWYQQNKNNEFKFLINFQNQEVLQQIDMTEKRFSAECPSNSPCSLEIQSSEAGDSALYLCASSLGTANSDYTFGSGTRLLVI.

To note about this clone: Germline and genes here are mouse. CDR3 sequence: CASSQDERGQNTLYF. CDR3 DNA, as far as it was read: TGTGCCAGCAGCCAAGATGAGAGGGGACAAAACACCTTGTAC. J is TRBJ2-4 and V is TRBV2; possible D gene TRBD1, 5 bases. The CDR3 end falls 1 residue outside the read, so it is completed with the germline J gene. Germline V gene sequence: CDR1 LGHNA, CDR2 YSYQKL. Between the trimmed V and J ends, which lost 0 bases and 3 bases, there was a span of 10 bases. There are 15 residues in the CDR3.

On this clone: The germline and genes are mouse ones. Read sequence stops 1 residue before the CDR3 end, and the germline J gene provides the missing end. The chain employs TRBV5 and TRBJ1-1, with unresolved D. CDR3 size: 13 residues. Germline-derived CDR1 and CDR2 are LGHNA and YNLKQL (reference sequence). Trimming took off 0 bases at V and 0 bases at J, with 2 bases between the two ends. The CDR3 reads CASSQEQNTEVFF. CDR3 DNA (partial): TGTGCCAGCAGCCAAGAACAGAACACAGAAGTCTTC.

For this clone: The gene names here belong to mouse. CDR3 sequence: CASSLSTANTGQLYF. The sequenced part of the CDR3 DNA is TGTGCCAGCAGTCTGTCAACAGCAAACACCGGGCAGCTCTAC. The chain recombines TRBV26 with TRBJ2-2; D is uncertain. Read sequence stops 1 residue before the CDR3 end, and the germline J gene provides the missing end. Germline V gives CDR1 KGHPV, CDR2 FQNQEV (reference sequence). Trimming took 0 bases from V and 0 from J, leaving 5 bases between them. The CDR3 totals 15 residues.

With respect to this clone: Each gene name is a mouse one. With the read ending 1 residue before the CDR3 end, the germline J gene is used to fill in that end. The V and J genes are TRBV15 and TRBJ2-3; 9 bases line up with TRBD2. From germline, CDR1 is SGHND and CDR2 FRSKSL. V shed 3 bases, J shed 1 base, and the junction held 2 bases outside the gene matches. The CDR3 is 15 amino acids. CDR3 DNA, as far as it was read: TGTGCCAGCAGTTTGACTGGGGGTCGTGCAGAAACGCTGTAT. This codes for CASSLTGGRAETLY. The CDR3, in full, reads CASSLTGGRAETLYF.

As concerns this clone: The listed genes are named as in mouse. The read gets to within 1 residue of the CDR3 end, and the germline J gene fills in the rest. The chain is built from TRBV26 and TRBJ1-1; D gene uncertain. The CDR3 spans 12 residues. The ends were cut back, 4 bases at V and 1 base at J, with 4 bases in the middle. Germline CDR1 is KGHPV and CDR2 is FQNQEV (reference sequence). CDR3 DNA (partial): TGTGCCAGCAGTCCTCAAAACACAGAAGTCTTC. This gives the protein CASSPQNTEVF. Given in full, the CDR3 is CASSPQNTEVFF.

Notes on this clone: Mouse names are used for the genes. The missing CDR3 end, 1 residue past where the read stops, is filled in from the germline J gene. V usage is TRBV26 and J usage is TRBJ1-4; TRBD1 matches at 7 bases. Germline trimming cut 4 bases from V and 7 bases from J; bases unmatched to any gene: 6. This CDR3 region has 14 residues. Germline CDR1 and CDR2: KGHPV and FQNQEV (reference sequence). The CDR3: CASSPDRPPERLFF. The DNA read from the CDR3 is TGTGCCAGCAGTCCGGACAGGCCGCCCGAAAGATTATTT.

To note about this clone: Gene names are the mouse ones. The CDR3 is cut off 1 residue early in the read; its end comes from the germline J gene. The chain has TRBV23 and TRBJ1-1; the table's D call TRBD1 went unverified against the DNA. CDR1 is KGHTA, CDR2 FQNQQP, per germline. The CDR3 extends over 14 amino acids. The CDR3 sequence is CSSSQGQANTEVFF. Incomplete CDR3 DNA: TGCTCCAGCAGTCAGGGACAGGCAAACACAGAAGTCTTC.

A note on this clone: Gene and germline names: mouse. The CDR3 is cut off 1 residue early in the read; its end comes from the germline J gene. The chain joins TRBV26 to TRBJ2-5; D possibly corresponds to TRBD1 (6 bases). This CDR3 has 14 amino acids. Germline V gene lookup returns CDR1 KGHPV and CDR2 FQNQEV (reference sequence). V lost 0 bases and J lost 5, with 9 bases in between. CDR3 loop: CASSLSQGGDTQYF. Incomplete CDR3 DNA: TGTGCCAGCAGTCTGTCACAGGGAGGAGACACCCAGTAC.

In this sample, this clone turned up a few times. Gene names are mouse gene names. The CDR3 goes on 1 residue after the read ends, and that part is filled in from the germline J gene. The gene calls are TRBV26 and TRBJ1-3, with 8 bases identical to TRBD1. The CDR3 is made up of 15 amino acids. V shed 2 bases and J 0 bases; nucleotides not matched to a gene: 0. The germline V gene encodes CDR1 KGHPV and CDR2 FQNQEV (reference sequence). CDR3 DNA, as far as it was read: TGTGCCAGCAGTCTGGGACAGGGTTCTGGAAATACGCTCTAT. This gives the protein CASSLGQGSGNTLY. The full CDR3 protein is CASSLGQGSGNTLYF.

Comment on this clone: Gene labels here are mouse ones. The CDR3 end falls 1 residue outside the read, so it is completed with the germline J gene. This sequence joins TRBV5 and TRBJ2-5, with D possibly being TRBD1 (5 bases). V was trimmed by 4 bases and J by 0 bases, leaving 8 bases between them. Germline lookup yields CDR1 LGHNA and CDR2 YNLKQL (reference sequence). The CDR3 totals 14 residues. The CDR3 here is CASSPRVNQDTQYF. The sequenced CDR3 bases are TGTGCCAGCAGCCCCAGGGTTAACCAAGACACCCAGTAC.

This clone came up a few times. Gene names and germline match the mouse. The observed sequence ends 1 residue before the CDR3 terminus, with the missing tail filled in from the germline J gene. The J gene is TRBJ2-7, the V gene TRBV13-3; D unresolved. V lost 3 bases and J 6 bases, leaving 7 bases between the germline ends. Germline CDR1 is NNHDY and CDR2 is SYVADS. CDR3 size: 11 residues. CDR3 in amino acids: CASSVGSEQYF. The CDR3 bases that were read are TGTGCCAGCAGTGTTGGCAGTGAACAGTAC.

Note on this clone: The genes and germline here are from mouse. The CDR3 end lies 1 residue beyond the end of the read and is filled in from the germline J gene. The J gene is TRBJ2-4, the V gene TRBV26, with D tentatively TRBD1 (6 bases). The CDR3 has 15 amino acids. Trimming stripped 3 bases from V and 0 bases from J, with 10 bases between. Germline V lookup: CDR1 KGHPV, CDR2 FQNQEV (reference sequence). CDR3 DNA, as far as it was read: TGTGCCAGCAGTCTCTCCGGGACAAGTCAAAACACCTTGTAC. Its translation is CASSLSGTSQNTLY. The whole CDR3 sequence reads CASSLSGTSQNTLYF.

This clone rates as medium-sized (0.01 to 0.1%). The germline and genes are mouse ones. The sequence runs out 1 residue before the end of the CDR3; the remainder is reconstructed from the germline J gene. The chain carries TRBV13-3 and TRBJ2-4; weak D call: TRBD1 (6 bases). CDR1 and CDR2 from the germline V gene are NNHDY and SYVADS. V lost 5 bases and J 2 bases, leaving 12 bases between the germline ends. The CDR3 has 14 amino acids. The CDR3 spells CASSLRDNQNTLYF. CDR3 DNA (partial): TGTGCCAGCAGCCTCCGGGACAATCAAAACACCTTGTAC. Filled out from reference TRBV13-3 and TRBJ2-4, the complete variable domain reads EAAVTQSPRSKVAVTGGKVTLSCHQTNNHDYMYWYRQDTGHGLRLIHYSYVADSTEKGDIPDGYKASRPSQENFSLILELASLSQTAVYFCASSLRDNQNTLYFGAGTRLSVL.

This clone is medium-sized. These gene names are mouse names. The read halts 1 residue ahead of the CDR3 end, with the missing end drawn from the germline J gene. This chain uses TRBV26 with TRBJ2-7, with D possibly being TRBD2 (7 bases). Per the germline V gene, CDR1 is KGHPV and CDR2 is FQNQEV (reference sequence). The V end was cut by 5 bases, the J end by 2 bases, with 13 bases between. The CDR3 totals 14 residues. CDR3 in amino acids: CASSGVGGAYEQYF. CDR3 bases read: TGTGCCAGCAGTGGGGTGGGGGGCGCCTATGAACAGTAC.